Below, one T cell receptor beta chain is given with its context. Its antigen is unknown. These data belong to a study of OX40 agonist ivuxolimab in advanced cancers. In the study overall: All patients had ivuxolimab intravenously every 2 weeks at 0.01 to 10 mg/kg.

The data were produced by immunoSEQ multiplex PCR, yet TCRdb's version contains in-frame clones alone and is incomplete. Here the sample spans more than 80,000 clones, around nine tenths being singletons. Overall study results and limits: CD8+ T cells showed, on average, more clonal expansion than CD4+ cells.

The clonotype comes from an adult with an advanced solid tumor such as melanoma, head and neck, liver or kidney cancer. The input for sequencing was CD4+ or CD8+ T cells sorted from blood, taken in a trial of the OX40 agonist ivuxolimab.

DNA of the CDR3: TGTGCCAGCTCACCATTCCGGCGGGGGGGGCAAGAGACCCAGTACTTC. As protein: CASSPFRRGGQETQYF. The J gene is TRBJ2-5, the V gene TRBV18; the match to TRBD2 covers 9 bases. Germline trimming cut 2 bases from V and 2 bases from J; bases unmatched to any gene: 6. This CDR3 is 16 amino acids long. Germline CDR1 reads KGHSH; CDR2 reads LQKENI. The variable domain in full, with the rest retrieved from reference TRBV18 and TRBJ2-5, is NAGVMQNPRHLVRRRGQEARLRCSPMKGHSHVYWYRQLPEEGLKFMVYLQKENIIDESGMPKERFSAEFPKEGPSILRIQQVVRGDSAAYFCASSPFRRGGQETQYFGPGTRLLVL.